This TCR beta chain is drawn from a study of blood T cell repertoires in COVID-19 (dated by TCRdb to the early 2020s). About the investigation overall: The collaborator samples originated in the United States, Italy and Spain and spanned the acute and convalescent phases of COVID-19. A de-identified subject ID, COVID-19 status, age in years and sex were almost always included in the sample metadata. The prospective study material was composed of cDNA or gDNA derived from T cells, B-cell-depleted T cells, or PBMCs. HLA class I and class II types, where available, came from metadata supplied by the sample provider rather than from assay-based typing. The repertoires were released in a freely available public database intended as a resource for research on the immune response to SARS-CoV-2. Samples came from the ongoing ImmuneRACE study (first 160 participants) plus 1,254 subjects from 6 global collaborators. Deeply sampled blood TCRbeta repertoires from subjects exposed to, actively infected with, or recovered from COVID-19 were included in the dataset. Results and caveats for the whole study, not just this receptor: The amount of clinical and demographic metadata varied by source and participant and was provided uncurated.

Collaborating institutions collected whole blood in K2EDTA tubes following their own protocols. For TCRbeta analysis, collaborators shipped samples in one of three forms: frozen whole blood, isolated PBMCs, or DNA extracted from either of those sample types. The CDR3 measures 19 amino acids from cysteine to phenylalanine. The kept DNA is CDR3 alone, 57 bases in frame from the first base. CDR1 and CDR2 were assigned from the germline V gene as MNHNS and SASEGT. V is trimmed back by 4 bases and J by 5 bases, and the junction contains 20 bases that no gene match accounts for. TCRbeta CDR3 regions were amplified from genomic DNA using the immunoSEQ Assay, a bias-controlled multiplex PCR. As for how the authors treated the data: Nucleated cell counts per sample were estimated from amplification of reference gene primers within the assay. To quantify the absolute abundance of each unique TCRbeta CDR3 rearrangement, sequence reads were collapsed and filtered. For each sample, productive Simpson clonality was calculated as the square root of Simpson's diversity index over productive rearrangements. Held by TCRdb, this immuneACCESS table contains in-frame sequences only and omits some clones. Under half of the omission traces to an unresolved V gene where checked; the cause of the rest is unknown. That table furnishes V, J and clone size, whereas the DNA furnished D and trimming. This sample holds more than 55,000 clones; approximately 80% were observed only once. The ten largest account for 8% to 10% of the sample.

In its sample, this clone was seen a few times. Its antigen is unknown. The input lacks base qualities; no much larger clone sits a single base away. This receptor chain uses TRBV6-1 and TRBJ1-5; 7 middle bases align to TRBD1. This sequence was found in a woman older than 75 with acute or convalescent COVID-19. Sequencing was done on a sample of peripheral blood. In nucleotide form, the sequence is TGTGCCAGCAGTGGAAGCACGGGGCGAGGACAGGTAGGAGATCAGCCCCAGCATTTT. It is translated as CASSGSTGRGQVGDQPQHF.